The 14 T cell receptor beta chains below were found in one sample sequenced in a study of PD-1 blockade in classical Hodgkin lymphoma. Every patient had relapsed following autologous stem cell transplantation, and cohorts differed in brentuximab vedotin exposure. Libraries were prepared by immunoSEQ multiplex PCR; TCRdb keeps only in-frame clonotypes and omits some of them. The data show 55,000 to 60,000 clones, with around 90% seen just once and more than 9% held by the top ten. The source was peripheral blood mononuclear cells (PBMCs), collected before the second cycle of nivolumab. All receptors derive from a human donor with classical Hodgkin lymphoma.

V usage is TRBV19 and J usage is TRBJ2-3; 8 positions agree with TRBD1. This CDR3 spans 16 amino acids. Germline CDR1 reads LNHDA; CDR2 reads SQIVND (reference sequence). J gave up 2 bases and V 3 bases, and 7 bases lay outside the gene matches. CDR3 region: CASSISGTGTTDTQYF. As DNA, the CDR3 is TGTGCCAGTAGTATTAGTGGGACAGGAACCACAGATACGCAGTATTTT.

This clone was detected once. The V call is TRBV4-2, the J call TRBJ1-3, with TRBD1 matching over 8 bases. The CDR3 consists of 14 residues. Germline CDR1 is LGHNA and CDR2 is YNFKEQ. V was pared by 1 base and J by 4 bases, with 0 bases of the junction left unmatched. The CDR3 region is CASSQGQGGNTIYF. CDR3 nucleotide sequence: TGTGCCAGCAGCCAAGGACAGGGGGGAAACACCATATATTTT.

This chain links TRBV28 with TRBJ2-3; D unclear. Germline CDR1 and CDR2: MDHEN and SYDVKM. The CDR3 loop spans 15 amino acids. V gave up 3 bases and J gave up 5 bases, with 15 bases separating them. The CDR3 DNA reads as TGTGCCAGCAGTTTCGGTCAGCCCCAACGAGATACGCAGTATTTT. Protein: CASSFGQPQRDTQYF. The whole variable domain, remainder taken from reference TRBV28 and TRBJ2-3, is DVKVTQSSRYLVKRTGEKVFLECVQDMDHENMFWYRQDPGLGLRLIYFSYDVKMKEKGDIPEGYSVSREKKERFSLILESASTNQTSMYLCASSFGQPQRDTQYFGPGTRLTVL.

The chain joins TRBV2 to TRBJ1-3; D not certain. Germline lookup yields CDR1 SNHLY and CDR2 FYNNEI. The V end lost 7 bases, the J end lost 1 base, and 14 bases lay between the germline ends. This CDR3 comprises 15 residues. CDR3 loop: CASKRQAGSGNTIYF. For the CDR3, the DNA is TGTGCCAGCAAGAGGCAGGCCGGGTCTGGAAACACCATATATTTT.

The CDR3 DNA reads TGTGCCAGCAGCCAAGGGGTTCTAGCGGATTACACAGATACGCAGTATTTT. This translates into CASSQGVLADYTDTQYF. The gene calls are TRBV14 and TRBJ2-3, with 7 bases aligning to TRBD2. Germline lookup yields CDR1 SGHDN and CDR2 FVKESK. V shed 1 base and J 2 bases; nucleotides not matched to a gene: 9. This CDR3 is 17 amino acids long.

The gene calls are TRBV27 and TRBJ2-3, with D hard to call. The CDR3 consists of 15 residues. V was shortened by 4 bases and J by 7 bases, with 18 bases between the two germline ends. The germline CDR1 and CDR2 sequences are MNHEY and SMNVEV (reference sequence). The CDR3 nucleotides are TGTGCCAGCAGTTCAGGATCCCCCCTCCAACATACGCAGTATTTT. It specifies CASSSGSPLQHTQYF.

This chain links TRBV15 with TRBJ2-2; TRBD1 aligns across 9 bases. The germline V gene has CDR1 LNHNV and CDR2 YYDKDF (reference sequence). The CDR3 consists of 16 residues. The J segment lost 10 bases and the V segment lost 5 bases, leaving 14 bases of the junction unmatched. CDR3 loop: CATSGTGQGRSEELFF. The DNA for the CDR3 is TGTGCCACCAGCGGTACGGGACAGGGAAGGTCGGAGGAGCTGTTTTTT.

The rearrangement joins TRBV29-1 to TRBJ2-7; tentatively, D is TRBD2 (6 bases). The CDR3 sequence is 14 residues long. V gave up 1 base and J gave up 4 bases, with 14 bases separating them. Germline lookup yields CDR1 SQVTM and CDR2 ANQGSEA. CDR3 amino acids: CSVEGPGLGYEQYF. For the CDR3, the DNA is TGCAGCGTTGAAGGGCCGGGACTCGGTTACGAGCAGTACTTC.

The rearrangement uses TRBV7-9 and TRBJ1-1; no clear D gene. This CDR3 comprises 13 residues. Per the germline V gene, CDR1 is SEHNR and CDR2 is FQNEAQ (reference sequence). The ends were cut back, 2 bases at V and 9 bases at J, with 13 bases in the middle. CDR3 sequence (DNA): TGTGCCAGCAGCTTATTGGCGGGGTGGAAAGCTTTCTTT. Translated, it gives CASSLLAGWKAFF.

The chain has TRBV9 and TRBJ2-5; D may be TRBD1 or TRBD2 (5 bases each). There are 14 residues in the CDR3. The V end was cut by 0 bases, the J end by 5 bases, with 11 bases between. Germline loops: CDR1 SGDLS, CDR2 YYNGEE. The CDR3 region is CASSVGPGTETQYF. CDR3 nucleotide sequence: TGTGCCAGCAGCGTAGGTCCAGGGACGGAGACCCAGTACTTC.

This sequence joins TRBV30 and TRBJ1-2; D gene unclear. The CDR3 sequence is 11 residues long. Trimming took off 8 bases at V and 6 bases at J, with 13 bases between the two ends. Germline lookup yields CDR1 GTSNPN and CDR2 SVGIG (reference sequence). The DNA for the CDR3 is TGTGCCCTCGGATTAGGGCATGGCTACACCTTC. This codes for CALGLGHGYTF.

V gene TRBV7-6 combines with J gene TRBJ2-1; the D gene is possibly TRBD2 (6 bases). CDR1 and CDR2 from the germline V gene are SGHVS and FNYEAQ. This CDR3 has 14 residues. V was cut by 5 bases and J by 8 bases, with 16 bases left in between. DNA of the CDR3: TGTGCCAGCAGCACAAATCTAGCGTCCTATGAGCAGTTCTTC. Amino acid sequence: CASSTNLASYEQFF.

The chain is built from TRBV30 and TRBJ2-7, with D possibly being TRBD1 or TRBD2 (5 bases each). The CDR3 length is 16 residues. V gave up 3 bases and J gave up 2 bases, with 20 bases separating them. Germline lookup yields CDR1 GTSNPN and CDR2 SVGIG (reference sequence). The CDR3 here is CAWRLRGWGTPYEQYF. Here the CDR3 DNA reads TGTGCCTGGAGGCTTCGGGGCTGGGGGACCCCCTACGAGCAGTACTTC.

The chain uses TRBV11-2 and TRBJ2-7; no definite D call. V was shortened by 1 base and J by 3 bases, with 16 bases between the two germline ends. The CDR3 is made up of 16 amino acids. CDR1 and CDR2 (germline): SGHAT, FQNNGV. CDR3 sequence: CASSLVRPPLGYEQYF. In nucleotides, the CDR3 is TGTGCCAGCAGCTTAGTCCGGCCCCCGCTGGGCTACGAGCAGTACTTC.